This entry concerns a single TCR beta chain. This sample stems from a study of CD8 T cells in Susac syndrome. CDR3 size: 17 residues. Germline V gene data show CDR1 as LGHNA and CDR2 as YSLEER. Trimming cost V 0 bases and J 1 base; bases outside gene matches: 4. RNA amounts of roughly 0.5 to 1 ug underwent reverse transcription with random hexamers. The immunoSEQ assay covered 54 Vbeta and 13 Jbeta segments for CDR3. TCRdb ran MiXCR on the immunoSEQ multiplex PCR reads and lists one entry per CDR3 protein. The sample records 330,000 or so distinct CDR3 sequences, approximately 85% being singletons. Blood CD8+ and CD4+ T cells underwent high-throughput TCR beta sequencing. Negative isolation yielded CD8+ and CD4+ T cells; FACS enriched TEMRA cells.

The TCR comes from a human donor with multiple sclerosis. Sequencing input: CD8+ T cells from PBMCs. J is TRBJ1-4 and V is TRBV4-3; 8 bases line up with TRBD1. The CDR3: CASSQEDRDGTNEKLFF. DNA for the CDR3: TGCGCCAGCAGCCAAGAGGACAGGGACGGAACTAATGAAAAACTGTTTTTT.